The 21 T cell receptor beta chains below were found in one sample sequenced in a study of cytomegalovirus exposure and HLA in healthy donors. Measured with immunoSEQ multiplex PCR; TCRdb has only the in-frame clones, and not every one. This table has some 170,000 clones, roughly 90% appearing once. Sequencing input: PBMCs. Source of these receptors: a young woman in good health and CMV-seronegative.

The V and J genes are TRBV4-1 and TRBJ2-3, with D perhaps matching TRBD2 (5 bases). The V end was cut by 1 base, the J end by 6 bases, with 17 bases between. The CDR3 runs to 16 residues. CDR1 and CDR2 (germline): MGHRA, YSYEKL. CDR3 DNA: TGCGCCAGCAGCCAAGGCCAGGCGGGCCCACCGGATACGCAGTATTTT. It specifies CASSQGQAGPPDTQYF.

The rearrangement links TRBV19 to TRBJ1-3; the match to TRBD1 covers 9 bases. V lost 5 bases and J lost 0; bases outside the gene matches: 11. CDR1 is LNHDA and CDR2 is SQIVND in the germline V gene (reference sequence). CDR3 length: 18 residues. The CDR3 loop reads CASSARQGGLLSGNTIYF. DNA of the CDR3: TGTGCCAGTAGTGCACGACAGGGGGGGCTCCTCTCTGGAAACACCATATATTTT.

V is TRBV27 and J is TRBJ1-1; D is ambiguous. The CDR3 has 15 residues. V lost 6 bases and J lost 9, with 23 bases in between. The germline V gene encodes CDR1 MNHEY and CDR2 SMNVEV (reference sequence). CDR3: CASSSRFGVSEQAFF. Written as DNA, the CDR3 is TGTGCCAGCAGCTCAAGGTTCGGAGTTTCCGAGCAAGCTTTCTTT.

This clone was picked up one time. The chain combines TRBV6-5 with TRBJ2-7; tentative D call: TRBD1 (5 bases). Trimming cost V 6 bases and J 2 bases, with 14 bases left between them. This CDR3 comprises 14 residues. Looked up from germline, CDR1 is MNHEY and CDR2 is SVGAGI. The CDR3 sequence is CASRKGIPPYEQYF. DNA of the CDR3: TGTGCCAGCAGAAAGGGGATTCCCCCCTACGAGCAGTACTTC.

This clone was seen a handful of times. V usage is TRBV7-9 and J usage is TRBJ1-5; 7 bases line up with TRBD1. From germline, CDR1 is SEHNR and CDR2 FQNEAQ (reference sequence). The ends lost 4 bases at V and 4 bases at J; junction bases unmatched: 4. The CDR3 extends over 14 amino acids. In DNA, the CDR3 is TGTGCCAGCAGCTCAACCAGGGGGAATCAGCCCCAGCATTTT. Encoded protein: CASSSTRGNQPQHF.

The chain recombines TRBV5-6 with TRBJ2-3, with D tentatively TRBD1 (6 bases). The V end lost 0 bases, the J end lost 2 bases, and 10 bases lay between the germline ends. The CDR3 consists of 15 residues. The germline CDR1 and CDR2 sequences are SGHDT and YYEEEE. DNA of the CDR3: TGTGCCAGCAGCTTGGTACAGGGAGCCACAGATACGCAGTATTTT. Amino acid sequence: CASSLVQGATDTQYF.

CDR3 loop: CASSDSYEQYF. The CDR3 coding sequence is TGTGCCAGCAGTGACAGCTACGAGCAGTACTTC. This chain links TRBV7-9 with TRBJ2-7, with D possibly TRBD1 on 5 matching bases. V was cut by 6 bases and J by 3 bases, with 6 bases left in between. CDR1 and CDR2 from the germline V gene are SEHNR and FQNEAQ (reference sequence). This CDR3 comprises 11 residues.

The sample holds one count of this clone. This sequence joins TRBV5-6 and TRBJ1-2; D is uncertain. This CDR3 spans 11 amino acids. CDR1 is SGHDT and CDR2 is YYEEEE in the germline V gene. The V gene lost 5 bases and the J gene lost 8 bases, with 10 bases spanning the gap. In nucleotides, the CDR3 is TGTGCCAGCAGACGAGAGCTAGGCTACACCTTC. Protein: CASRRELGYTF.

This sequence joins TRBV29-1 and TRBJ1-2, with D hard to call. This CDR3 contains 12 residues. In germline, CDR1 is SQVTM, CDR2 ANQGSEA. Trimming cost V 4 bases and J 4 bases, with 10 bases left between them. CDR3 sequence (DNA): TGCAGCGTTGTAACTAGCGGCTATGGCTACACCTTC. Its translation: CSVVTSGYGYTF.

The V call is TRBV12-5, the J call TRBJ1-5; 7 bases match TRBD1. This CDR3 comprises 15 residues. CDR1 LGHNT and CDR2 FRNRAP come from the germline V gene. Losses at the gene ends were 8 bases for V and 3 bases for J; bases not matched to a gene: 10. The CDR3 here is CASMRGRVNNQPQHF. The CDR3 DNA sequence: TGTGCTAGTATGAGGGGGCGCGTAAACAATCAGCCCCAGCATTTT. Full variable domain (outside the CDR3, taken from reference TRBV12-5 and TRBJ1-5): DARVTQTPRHKVTEMGQEVTMRCQPILGHNTVFWYRQTMMQGLELLAYFRNRAPLDDSGMPKDRFSAEMPDATLATLKIQPSEPRDSAVYFCASMRGRVNNQPQHFGDGTRLSIL.

This clone came up a few times. The chain combines TRBV2 with TRBJ1-5; TRBD1 matches at 7 bases. The CDR3 totals 13 residues. Per germline, CDR1 SNHLY and CDR2 FYNNEI. V lost 8 bases, J lost 7 bases, and 8 bases stayed unmatched. The chain's CDR3 is CASSAQGGQPQHF. Here the CDR3 DNA reads TGTGCCAGCTCGGCCCAGGGGGGACAGCCCCAGCATTTT.

This clone was detected a few times. DNA for the CDR3: TGTGCCAGCACTACTCTGGGTAGCGGCACCTTC. Its translation: CASTTLGSGTF. The J gene is TRBJ1-2, the V gene TRBV2; no reliable D call. V lost 7 bases to trimming and J lost 13 bases, with 16 bases between them. This CDR3 spans 11 amino acids. Germline CDR1 and CDR2: SNHLY and FYNNEI.

The chain carries TRBV5-1 and TRBJ2-6, with D perhaps matching TRBD2 (5 bases). The V end lost 7 bases, the J end lost 4 bases, and 6 bases lay between the germline ends. CDR1 and CDR2 from the germline V gene are SGHRS and YFSETQ. The CDR3 runs 12 residues. In DNA form, the CDR3 reads TGCGCCAGCGGACTGGGGGCCAACGTCCTGACTTTC. Encoded protein: CASGLGANVLTF.

The CDR3 region is CASSLVESTEAFF. The CDR3 region has the DNA TGTGCCAGCAGCTTAGTAGAGAGCACTGAAGCTTTCTTT. The chain uses TRBV7-9 and TRBJ1-1; D gene unclear. Deletions cut 1 base from V and 4 bases from J, with 7 bases between. The length of the CDR3 is 13 residues. From germline, CDR1 is SEHNR and CDR2 FQNEAQ (reference sequence). The full variable domain, rest sourced from reference TRBV7-9 and TRBJ1-1, is DTGVSQNPRHKITKRGQNVTFRCDPISEHNRLYWYRQTLGQGPEFLTYFQNEAQLEKSRLLSDRFSAERPKGSFSTLEIQRTEQGDSAMYLCASSLVESTEAFFGQGTRLTVV.

Only one count was recorded for this clone. The rearrangement links TRBV6-1 to TRBJ2-1, with TRBD2 matching 10 bases. From germline, CDR1 is MNHNS and CDR2 SASEGT. The CDR3 loop spans 18 amino acids. J gave up 0 bases and V 4 bases, and 9 bases lay outside the gene matches. For the CDR3, the DNA is TGTGCCAGCAGTGGCTGGGGTCCTAGCGGGGGCTCCTACAATGAGCAGTTCTTC. This gives the protein CASSGWGPSGGSYNEQFF.

The V and J genes are TRBV30 and TRBJ2-3, with D possibly TRBD1 on 6 matching bases. Germline V lookup: CDR1 GTSNPN, CDR2 SVGIG (reference sequence). V gave up 0 bases and J gave up 4 bases, with 11 bases separating them. CDR3 length: 14 residues. The CDR3 is CAWSVRGGADTQYF. CDR3 DNA: TGTGCCTGGAGTGTACGAGGGGGTGCAGATACGCAGTATTTT.

The genes are TRBV5-1 and TRBJ2-5; the match to TRBD2 covers 8 bases. Germline loops: CDR1 SGHRS, CDR2 YFSETQ. Losses at the gene ends were 2 bases for V and 5 bases for J; bases not matched to a gene: 5. CDR3 length: 14 residues. The CDR3 coding sequence is TGCGCCAGCAGCTTCGGGGGGGCTTGGGAGACCCAGTACTTC. This translates into CASSFGGAWETQYF.

This clone was seen more than once but under ten times. The V call is TRBV2, the J call TRBJ2-7; 9 positions agree with TRBD1. This CDR3 has 12 residues. The V gene end was trimmed by 9 bases and the J gene end by 4 bases; junction bases not matched to a gene: 4. Germline assignment: CDR1 SNHLY and CDR2 FYNNEI. CDR3 amino acids: CASTGGRYEQYF. The DNA of the CDR3 is TGTGCCAGTACAGGGGGCAGGTACGAGCAGTACTTC. The whole variable domain, remainder taken from reference TRBV2 and TRBJ2-7, is EPEVTQTPSHQVTQMGQEVILRCVPISNHLYFYWYRQILGQKVEFLVSFYNNEISEKSEIFDDQFSVERPDGSNFTLKIRSTKLEDSAMYFCASTGGRYEQYFGPGTRLTVT.

The chain is built from TRBV6-6 and TRBJ1-3; tentatively, D is TRBD1 (5 bases). Trimming took 6 bases from V and 8 from J, leaving 17 bases between them. Germline CDR1 is MNHNY and CDR2 is SVGAGI (reference sequence). The CDR3 covers 14 residues. CDR3 loop: CASRQGHFADTIYF. The DNA of the CDR3 is TGTGCCAGCAGACAAGGACACTTCGCAGACACCATATATTTT.

The J gene is TRBJ2-2, the V gene TRBV4-3, with TRBD2 as a possible D gene (6 bases). CDR3 size: 16 residues. CDR1 and CDR2 (germline): LGHNA, YSLEER. V was clipped by 0 bases and J by 3 bases, with 11 bases between them. CDR3: CASSQEPGVDTGELFF. CDR3 nucleotides: TGCGCCAGCAGCCAAGAACCGGGAGTTGACACCGGGGAGCTGTTTTTT.

The chain links TRBV10-3 to TRBJ1-3; the match to TRBD1 covers 7 bases. The V gene's germline CDR1 is ENHRY and CDR2 SYGVKD. There are 16 residues in the CDR3. With V trimmed by 9 bases and J by 2 bases, 13 bases remained unmatched. CDR3 coding DNA: TGTGCCATTGGGGGGCAGACAGGGAGGACTGGAAACACCATATATTTT. Protein: CAIGGQTGRTGNTIYF.